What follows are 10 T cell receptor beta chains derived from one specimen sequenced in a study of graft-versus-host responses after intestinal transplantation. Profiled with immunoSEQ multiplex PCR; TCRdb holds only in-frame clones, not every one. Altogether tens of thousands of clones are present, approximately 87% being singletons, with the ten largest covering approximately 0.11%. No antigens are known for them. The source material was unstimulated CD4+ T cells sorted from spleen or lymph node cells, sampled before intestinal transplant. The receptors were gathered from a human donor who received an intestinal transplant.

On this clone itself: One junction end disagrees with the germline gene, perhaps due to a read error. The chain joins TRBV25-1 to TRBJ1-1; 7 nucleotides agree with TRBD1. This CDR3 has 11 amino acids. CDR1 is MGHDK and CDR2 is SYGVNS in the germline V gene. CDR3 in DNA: TGTGCCAGCTCAGGACAGGCTGAAGTTTTCTTT. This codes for CASSGQAEVFF.

The CDR3 spells CASSLNRISAGELFF. The CDR3 coding sequence is TGTGCCAGCAGCTTGAACAGGATCTCAGCCGGGGAGCTGTTTTTT. V usage is TRBV5-4 and J usage is TRBJ2-2, with D possibly TRBD1 on 5 matching bases. V gave up 1 base and J gave up 6 bases, with 13 bases separating them. This CDR3 contains 15 residues. Per the germline V gene, CDR1 is SGHNT and CDR2 is YYREEE (reference sequence).

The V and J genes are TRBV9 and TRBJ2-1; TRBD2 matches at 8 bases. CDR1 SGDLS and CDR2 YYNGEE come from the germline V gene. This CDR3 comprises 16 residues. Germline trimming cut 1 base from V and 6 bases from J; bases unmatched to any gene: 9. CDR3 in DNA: TGTGCCAGCAGCGTATCCGGGACTAGGCTCGGCAATGAGCAGTTCTTC. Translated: CASSVSGTRLGNEQFF.

The CDR3 region has the DNA TGTGCCAGCAGCCCAACCCGGGCGGGCAATGAGCAGTTCTTC. As protein: CASSPTRAGNEQFF. The genes are TRBV7-2 and TRBJ2-1; maybe TRBD2 (5 bases). The CDR3 sequence is 14 residues long. Germline CDR1 SGHTA, CDR2 FQGNSA. V lost 5 bases, J lost 6 bases, and 14 bases lay in between.

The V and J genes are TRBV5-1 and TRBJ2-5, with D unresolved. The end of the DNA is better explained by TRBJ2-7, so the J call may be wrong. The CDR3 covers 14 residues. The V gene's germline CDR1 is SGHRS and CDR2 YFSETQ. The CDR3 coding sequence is TGCGCCAGCTCGACCCTTGGGCCTGCCAACGAGCAGTACTTC. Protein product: CASSTLGPANEQYF.

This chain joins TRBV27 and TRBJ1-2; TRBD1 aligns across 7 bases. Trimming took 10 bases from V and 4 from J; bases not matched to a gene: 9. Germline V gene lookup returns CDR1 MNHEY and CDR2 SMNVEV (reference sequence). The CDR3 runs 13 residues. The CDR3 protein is CATRWTGTYGYTF. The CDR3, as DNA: TGTGCCACCCGGTGGACAGGAACCTATGGCTACACCTTC.

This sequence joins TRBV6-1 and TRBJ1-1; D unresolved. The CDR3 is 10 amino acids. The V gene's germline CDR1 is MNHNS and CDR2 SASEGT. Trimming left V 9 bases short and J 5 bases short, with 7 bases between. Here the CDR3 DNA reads TGTGCCAGTCGGGAGACTGAAGCTTTCTTT. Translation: CASRETEAFF.

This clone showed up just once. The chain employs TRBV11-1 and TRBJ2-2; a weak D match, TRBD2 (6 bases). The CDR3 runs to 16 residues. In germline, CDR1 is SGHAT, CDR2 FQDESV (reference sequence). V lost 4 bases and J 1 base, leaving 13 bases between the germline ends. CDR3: CASSSPPEGNTGELFF. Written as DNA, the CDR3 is TGTGCCAGCAGCTCCCCTCCGGAGGGGAACACCGGGGAGCTGTTTTTT.

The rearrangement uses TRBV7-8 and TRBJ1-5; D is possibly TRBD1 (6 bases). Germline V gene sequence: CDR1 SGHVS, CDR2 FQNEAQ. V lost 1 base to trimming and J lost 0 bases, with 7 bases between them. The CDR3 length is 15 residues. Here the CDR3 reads CASSLGRGSNQPQHF. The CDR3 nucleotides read TGTGCCAGCAGCTTAGGCAGGGGTAGCAATCAGCCCCAGCATTTT. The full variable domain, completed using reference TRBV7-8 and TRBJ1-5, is GAGVSQSPRYKVAKRGQDVALRCDPISGHVSLFWYQQALGQGPEFLTYFQNEAQLDKSGLPSDRFFAERPEGSVSTLKIQRTQQEDSAVYLCASSLGRGSNQPQHFGDGTRLSIL.

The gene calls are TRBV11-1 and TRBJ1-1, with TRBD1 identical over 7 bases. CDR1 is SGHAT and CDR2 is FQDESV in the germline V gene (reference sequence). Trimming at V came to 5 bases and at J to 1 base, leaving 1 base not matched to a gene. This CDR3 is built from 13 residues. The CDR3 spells CASSRDRNTEAFF. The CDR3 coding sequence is TGTGCCAGCAGCCGGGACAGGAACACTGAAGCTTTCTTT.